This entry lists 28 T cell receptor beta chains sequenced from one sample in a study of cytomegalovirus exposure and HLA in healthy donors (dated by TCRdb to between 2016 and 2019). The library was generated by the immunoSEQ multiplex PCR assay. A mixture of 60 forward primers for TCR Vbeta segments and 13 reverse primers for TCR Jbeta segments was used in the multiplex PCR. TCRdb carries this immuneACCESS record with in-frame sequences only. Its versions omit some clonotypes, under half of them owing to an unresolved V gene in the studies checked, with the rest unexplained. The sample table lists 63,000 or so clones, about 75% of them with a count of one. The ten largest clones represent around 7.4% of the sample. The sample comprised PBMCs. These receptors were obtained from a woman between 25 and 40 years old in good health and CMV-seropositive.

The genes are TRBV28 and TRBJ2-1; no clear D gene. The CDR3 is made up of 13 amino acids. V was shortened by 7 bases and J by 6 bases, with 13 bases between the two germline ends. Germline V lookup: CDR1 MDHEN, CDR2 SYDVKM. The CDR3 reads CASNPVRFNEQFF. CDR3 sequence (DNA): TGTGCCAGCAACCCTGTACGGTTCAATGAGCAGTTCTTC.

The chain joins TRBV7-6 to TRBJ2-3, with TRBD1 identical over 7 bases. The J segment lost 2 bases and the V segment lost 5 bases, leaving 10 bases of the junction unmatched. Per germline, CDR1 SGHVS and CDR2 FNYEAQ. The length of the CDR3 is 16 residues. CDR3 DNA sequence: TGTGCCAGCAGCCACGGGACAGCCCGCGACACAGATACGCAGTATTTT. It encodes CASSHGTARDTDTQYF.

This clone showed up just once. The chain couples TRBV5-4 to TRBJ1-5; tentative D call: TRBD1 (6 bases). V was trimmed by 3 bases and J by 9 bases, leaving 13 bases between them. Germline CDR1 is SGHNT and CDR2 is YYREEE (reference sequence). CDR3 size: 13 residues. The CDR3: CASSYNGGGPQHF. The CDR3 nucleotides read TGTGCCAGCAGCTATAATGGGGGCGGGCCCCAGCATTTT. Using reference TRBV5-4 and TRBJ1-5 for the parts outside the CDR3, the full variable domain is ETGVTQSPTHLIKTRGQQVTLRCSSQSGHNTVSWYQQALGQGPQFIFQYYREEENGRGNFPPRFSGLQFPNYSSELNVNALELDDSALYLCASSYNGGGPQHFGDGTRLSIL.

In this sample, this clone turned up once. CDR3 nucleotides: TGTGCCAGTAGTATGTCGACAGGGTCCTACGAGCAGTACTTC. It translates to CASSMSTGSYEQYF. The chain joins TRBV19 to TRBJ2-7; 7 bases agree with TRBD1. CDR1 and CDR2 from the germline V gene are LNHDA and SQIVND (reference sequence). CDR3 size: 14 residues. Germline trimming cut 3 bases from V and 1 base from J; bases unmatched to any gene: 3. The complete variable domain, with remaining parts taken from reference TRBV19 and TRBJ2-7, reads DGGITQSPKYLFRKEGQNVTLSCEQNLNHDAMYWYRQDPGQGLRLIYYSQIVNDFQKGDIAEGYSVSREKKESFPLTVTSAQKNPTAFYLCASSMSTGSYEQYFGPGTRLTVT.

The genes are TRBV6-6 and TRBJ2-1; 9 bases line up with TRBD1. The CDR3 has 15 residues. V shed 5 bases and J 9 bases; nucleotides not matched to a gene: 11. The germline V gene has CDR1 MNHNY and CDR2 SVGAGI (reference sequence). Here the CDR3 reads CASSDTGTGSGEQFF. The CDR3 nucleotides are TGTGCCAGCAGTGATACCGGGACAGGGTCGGGTGAGCAGTTCTTC.

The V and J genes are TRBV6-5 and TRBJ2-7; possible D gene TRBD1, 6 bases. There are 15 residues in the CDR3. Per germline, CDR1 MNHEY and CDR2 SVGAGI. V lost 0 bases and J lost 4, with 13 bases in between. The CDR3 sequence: CASSYSTGRGYEQYF. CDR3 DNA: TGTGCCAGCAGTTACTCGACCGGCAGGGGATACGAGCAGTACTTC.

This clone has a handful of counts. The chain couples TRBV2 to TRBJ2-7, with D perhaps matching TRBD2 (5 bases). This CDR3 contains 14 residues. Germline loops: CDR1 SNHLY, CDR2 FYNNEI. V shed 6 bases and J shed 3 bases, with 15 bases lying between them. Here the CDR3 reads CASSLEASDYEQYF. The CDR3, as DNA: TGTGCCAGCAGCTTGGAGGCTTCCGACTACGAGCAGTACTTC.

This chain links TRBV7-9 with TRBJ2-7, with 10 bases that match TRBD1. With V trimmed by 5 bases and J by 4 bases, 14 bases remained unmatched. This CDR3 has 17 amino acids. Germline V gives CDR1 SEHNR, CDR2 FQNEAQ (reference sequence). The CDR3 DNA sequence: TGTGCCAGCAGCCCCGGAATCGGGGACAGGGGATCGTACGAGCAGTACTTC. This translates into CASSPGIGDRGSYEQYF.

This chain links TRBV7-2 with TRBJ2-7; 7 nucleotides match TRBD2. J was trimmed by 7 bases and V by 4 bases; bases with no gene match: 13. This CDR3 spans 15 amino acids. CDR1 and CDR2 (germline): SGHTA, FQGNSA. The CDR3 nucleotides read TGTGCCAGCAGCTACTCGACTAGCCCAATGGGGGAGCAGTACTTC. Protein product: CASSYSTSPMGEQYF.

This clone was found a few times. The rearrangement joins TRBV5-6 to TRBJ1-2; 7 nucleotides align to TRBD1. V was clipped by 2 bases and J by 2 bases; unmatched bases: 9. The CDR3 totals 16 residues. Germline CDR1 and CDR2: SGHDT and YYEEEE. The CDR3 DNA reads TGTGCCAGCAGCTTAGGGGGCGGTTTCATGAACTATGGCTACACCTTC. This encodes CASSLGGGFMNYGYTF.

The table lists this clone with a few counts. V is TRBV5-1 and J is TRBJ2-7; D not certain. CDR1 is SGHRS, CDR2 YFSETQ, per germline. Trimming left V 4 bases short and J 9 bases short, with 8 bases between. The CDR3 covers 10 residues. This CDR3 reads CASSQSGQYF. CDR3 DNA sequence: TGCGCCAGCAGCCAGTCAGGGCAGTACTTC.

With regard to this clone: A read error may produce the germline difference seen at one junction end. The CDR3 nucleotides are TGTGCTAGCAGCTTAGTTAGCACCGGGGAGCTGTTTTTT. Translation: CASSLVSTGELFF. This chain connects TRBV7-7 to TRBJ2-2; D remains ambiguous. There are 13 residues in the CDR3. The V gene's germline CDR1 is SSHAT and CDR2 FNYEAQ (reference sequence). The full variable domain, its missing parts supplied by reference TRBV7-7 and TRBJ2-2, is GAGVSQSPRYKVTKRGQDVTLRCDPISSHATLYWYQQALGQGPEFLTYFNYEAQPDKSGLPSDRFSAERPEGSISTLTIQRTEQRDSAMYRCASSLVSTGELFFGEGSRLTVL.

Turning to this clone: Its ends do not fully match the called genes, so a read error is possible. The CDR3 loop is CASSLDRVNQLQHF. The CDR3 DNA reads as TGTGCCAGCAGCTTAGATCGGGTGAATCAGCTCCAGCATTTT. The rearrangement uses TRBV11-2 and TRBJ1-5, with D unclear. Germline V gives CDR1 SGHAT, CDR2 FQNNGV. The CDR3 consists of 14 residues.

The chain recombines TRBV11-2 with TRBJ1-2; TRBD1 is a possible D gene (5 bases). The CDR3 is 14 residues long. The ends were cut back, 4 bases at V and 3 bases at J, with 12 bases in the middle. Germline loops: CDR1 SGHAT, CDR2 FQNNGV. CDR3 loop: CASSWIREDYGYTF. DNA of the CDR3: TGTGCCAGCAGCTGGATCAGGGAAGACTATGGCTACACCTTC.

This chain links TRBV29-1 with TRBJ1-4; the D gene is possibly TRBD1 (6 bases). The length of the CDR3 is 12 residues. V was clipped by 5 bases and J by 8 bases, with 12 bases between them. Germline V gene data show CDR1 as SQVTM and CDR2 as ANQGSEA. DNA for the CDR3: TGCAGCGTTATTACAGGGAAGGAAAAACTGTTTTTT. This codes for CSVITGKEKLFF.

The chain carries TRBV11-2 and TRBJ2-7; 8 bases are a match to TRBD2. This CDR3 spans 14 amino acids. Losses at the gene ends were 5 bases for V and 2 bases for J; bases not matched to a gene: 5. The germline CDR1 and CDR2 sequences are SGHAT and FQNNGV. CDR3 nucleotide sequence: TGTGCCAGCAGCCTACGGGAGGGACCCTACGAGCAGTACTTC. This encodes CASSLREGPYEQYF.

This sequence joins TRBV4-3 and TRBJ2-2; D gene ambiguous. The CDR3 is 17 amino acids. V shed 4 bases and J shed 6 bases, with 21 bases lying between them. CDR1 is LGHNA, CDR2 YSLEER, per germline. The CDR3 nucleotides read TGCGCCAGCAGCCGAAGGCCTCTGAGTAGCAAGGCCGGGGAGCTGTTTTTT. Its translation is CASSRRPLSSKAGELFF.

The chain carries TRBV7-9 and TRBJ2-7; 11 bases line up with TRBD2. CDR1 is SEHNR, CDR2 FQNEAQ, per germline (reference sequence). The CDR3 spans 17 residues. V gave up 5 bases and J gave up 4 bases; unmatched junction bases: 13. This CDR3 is CASSPLGTSGGGYEQYF. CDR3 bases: TGTGCCAGCAGCCCCCTGGGGACTAGCGGAGGAGGGTACGAGCAGTACTTC.

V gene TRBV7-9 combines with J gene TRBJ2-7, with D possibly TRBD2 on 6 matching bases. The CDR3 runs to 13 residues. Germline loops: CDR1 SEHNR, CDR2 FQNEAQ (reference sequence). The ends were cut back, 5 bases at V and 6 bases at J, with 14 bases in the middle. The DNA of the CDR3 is TGTGCCAGCAGCAGTGGTGCGGGGTCCGAGCAGTACTTC. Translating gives CASSSGAGSEQYF.

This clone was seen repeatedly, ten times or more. The CDR3 sequence: CAWRRPGQTYEQYF. The CDR3 bases are TGTGCCTGGAGAAGACCCGGACAGACCTACGAGCAGTACTTC. The rearrangement joins TRBV30 to TRBJ2-7, with D maybe TRBD1 (6 bases). The CDR3 sequence is 14 residues long. CDR1 and CDR2 (germline): GTSNPN, SVGIG (reference sequence). Trimming took off 3 bases at V and 2 bases at J, with 14 bases between the two ends.

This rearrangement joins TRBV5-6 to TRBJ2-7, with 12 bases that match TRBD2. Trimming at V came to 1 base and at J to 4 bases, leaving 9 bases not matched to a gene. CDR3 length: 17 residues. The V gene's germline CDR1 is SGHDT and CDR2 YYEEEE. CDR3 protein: CASSLKWTSGNSYEQYF. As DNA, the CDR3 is TGTGCCAGCAGCTTGAAATGGACTAGCGGGAACTCGTACGAGCAGTACTTC.

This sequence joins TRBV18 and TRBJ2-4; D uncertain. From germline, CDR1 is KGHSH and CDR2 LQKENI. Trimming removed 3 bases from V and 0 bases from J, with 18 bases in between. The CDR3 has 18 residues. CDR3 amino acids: CASSPFRSFLEAKNIQYF. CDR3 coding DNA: TGTGCCAGCTCACCCTTTCGGAGTTTCCTAGAAGCCAAAAACATTCAGTACTTC.

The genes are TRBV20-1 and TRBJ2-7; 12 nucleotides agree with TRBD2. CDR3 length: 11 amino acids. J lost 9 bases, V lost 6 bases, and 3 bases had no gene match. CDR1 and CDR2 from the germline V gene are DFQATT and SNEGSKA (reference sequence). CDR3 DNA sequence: TGCAGTGCCAGGACTAGCGGGGCGCAGTACTTC. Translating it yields CSARTSGAQYF.

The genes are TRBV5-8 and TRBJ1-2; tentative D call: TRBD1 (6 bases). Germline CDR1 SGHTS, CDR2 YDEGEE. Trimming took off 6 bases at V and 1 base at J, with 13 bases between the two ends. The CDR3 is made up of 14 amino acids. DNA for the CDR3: TGTGCCAGCACCCGACGGACAGATAACTATGGCTACACCTTC. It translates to CASTRRTDNYGYTF.

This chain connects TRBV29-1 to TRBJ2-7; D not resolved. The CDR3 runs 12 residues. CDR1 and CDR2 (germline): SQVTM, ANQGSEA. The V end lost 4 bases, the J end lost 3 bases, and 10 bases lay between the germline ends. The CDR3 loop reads CSVGTNFYEQYF. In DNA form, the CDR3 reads TGCAGCGTTGGTACTAACTTCTACGAGCAGTACTTC.

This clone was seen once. CDR3 coding DNA: TGTGCCAGCAGCGTAGAATCAGGGTCGAGCTCCTACAATGAGCAGTTCTTC. Translating it yields CASSVESGSSSYNEQFF. The V gene is TRBV9, the J gene TRBJ2-1; weak D call: TRBD1 (5 bases). The germline CDR1 and CDR2 sequences are SGDLS and YYNGEE. This CDR3 contains 17 residues. Trimming removed 0 bases at V and 0 bases at J, with 13 bases between.

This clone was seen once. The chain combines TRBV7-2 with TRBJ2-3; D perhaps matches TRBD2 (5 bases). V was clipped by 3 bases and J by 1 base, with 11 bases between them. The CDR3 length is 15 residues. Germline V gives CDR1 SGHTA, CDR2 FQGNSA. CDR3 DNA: TGTGCCAGCAGCTTGGGGAGTATGGGCACAGATACGCAGTATTTT. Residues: CASSLGSMGTDTQYF.

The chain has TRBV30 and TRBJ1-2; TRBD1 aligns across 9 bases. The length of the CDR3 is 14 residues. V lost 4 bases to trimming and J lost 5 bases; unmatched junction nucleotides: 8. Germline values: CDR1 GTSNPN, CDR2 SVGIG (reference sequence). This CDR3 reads CAWTPDRGSYGYTF. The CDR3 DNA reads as TGTGCCTGGACCCCTGACAGGGGGTCTTATGGCTACACCTTC.